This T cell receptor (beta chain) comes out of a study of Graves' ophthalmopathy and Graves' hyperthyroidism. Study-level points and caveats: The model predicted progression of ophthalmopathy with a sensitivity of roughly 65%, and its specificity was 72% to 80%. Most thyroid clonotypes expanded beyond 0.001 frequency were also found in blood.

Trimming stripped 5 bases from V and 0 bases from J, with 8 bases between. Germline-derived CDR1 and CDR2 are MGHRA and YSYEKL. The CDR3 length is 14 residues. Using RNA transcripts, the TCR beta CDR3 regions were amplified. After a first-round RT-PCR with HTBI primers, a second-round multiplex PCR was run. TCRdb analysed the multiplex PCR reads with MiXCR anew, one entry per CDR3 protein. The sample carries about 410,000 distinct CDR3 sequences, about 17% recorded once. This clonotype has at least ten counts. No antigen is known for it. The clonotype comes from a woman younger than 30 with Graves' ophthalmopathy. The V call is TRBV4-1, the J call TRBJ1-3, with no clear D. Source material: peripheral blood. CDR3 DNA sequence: TGCGCCAGCAGCTACGGGAACTCTGGAAACACCATATATTTT. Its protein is CASSYGNSGNTIYF.